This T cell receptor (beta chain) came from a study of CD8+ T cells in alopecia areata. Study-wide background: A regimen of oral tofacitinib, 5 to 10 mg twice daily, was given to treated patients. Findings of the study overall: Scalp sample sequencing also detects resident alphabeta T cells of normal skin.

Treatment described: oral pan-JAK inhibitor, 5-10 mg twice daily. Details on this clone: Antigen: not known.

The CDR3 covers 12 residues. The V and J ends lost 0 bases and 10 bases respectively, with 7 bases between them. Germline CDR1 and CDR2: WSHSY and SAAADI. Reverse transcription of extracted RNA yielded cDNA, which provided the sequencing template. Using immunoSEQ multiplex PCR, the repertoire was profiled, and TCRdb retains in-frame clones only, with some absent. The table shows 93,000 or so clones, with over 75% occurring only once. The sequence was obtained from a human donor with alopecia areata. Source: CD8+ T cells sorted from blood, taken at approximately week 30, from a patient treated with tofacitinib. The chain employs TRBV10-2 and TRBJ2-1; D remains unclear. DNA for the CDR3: TGCGCCAGCAGTGAGTCCCCCAGGGAGCAGTTCTTC. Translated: CASSESPREQFF.